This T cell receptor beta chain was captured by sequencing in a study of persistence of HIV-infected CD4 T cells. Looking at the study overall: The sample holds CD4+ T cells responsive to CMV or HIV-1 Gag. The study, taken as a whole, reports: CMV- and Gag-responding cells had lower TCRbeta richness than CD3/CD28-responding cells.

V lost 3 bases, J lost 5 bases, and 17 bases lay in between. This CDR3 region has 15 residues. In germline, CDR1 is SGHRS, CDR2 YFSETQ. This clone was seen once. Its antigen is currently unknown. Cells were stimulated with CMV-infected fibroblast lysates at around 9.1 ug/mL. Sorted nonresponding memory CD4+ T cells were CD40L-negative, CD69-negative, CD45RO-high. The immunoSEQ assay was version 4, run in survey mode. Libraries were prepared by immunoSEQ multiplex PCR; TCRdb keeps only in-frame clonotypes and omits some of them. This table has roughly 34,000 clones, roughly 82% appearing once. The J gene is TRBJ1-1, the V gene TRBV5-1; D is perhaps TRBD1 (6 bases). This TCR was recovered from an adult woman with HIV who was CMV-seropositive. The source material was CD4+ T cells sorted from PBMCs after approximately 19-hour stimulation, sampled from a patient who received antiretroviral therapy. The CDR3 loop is CASSSLQGLRTEAFF. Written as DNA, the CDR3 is TGCGCCAGCAGCTCCTTACAGGGATTAAGGACTGAAGCTTTCTTT.